The rows below give T cell receptor beta chains drawn from one sample of a study of response to subunit inactivated influenza vaccine. TCRdb processed the RT-PCR reads anew with MiXCR; each CDR3 protein has one entry. The sample carries 550,000 to 800,000 distinct CDR3 sequences, 11% to 15% recorded once. Sequencing was performed on PBMCs from blood, taken roughly 15 days before vaccination. The receptor set was obtained from a man over 45 who received an inactivated influenza vaccine. The CDR3 runs from the conserved cysteine through the conserved F or W. Each record gives: V gene, clone size, J gene, D gene, CDR3 DNA, CDR3 protein. The D gene is left open where the match is weak. Some rows have no size entry. The others give once, few or many, or a class for an expanded clone.

TRBV6-2/TRBV6-3	-	TRBJ2-6	-	TGTGCCAGCACCCCCCTCGATCTTAGGGCTGGGGCCAACGTCCTGACTTTC	CASTPLDLRAGANVLTF
TRBV6-2/TRBV6-3	-	TRBJ2-1	TRBD1	TGTGCCAGCAGTAAACAGGGGGCTCCCTACAATGAGCAGTTCTTC	CASSKQGAPYNEQFF
TRBV4-3	-	TRBJ2-3	-	TGCGCCAGCAGCCAAGTCTTACCCACAGATACGCAGTATTTT	CASSQVLPTDTQYF
TRBV12-3/TRBV12-4	-	TRBJ1-1	-	TGTGCCAGCAGTTTCTTTGGGTTAGGAGCTTTCTTT	CASSFFGLGAFF
TRBV5-1	-	TRBJ1-5	-	TGCGCCAGCAGCTTGGCCTCTGGGACTCAGCCCCAGCATTTT	CASSLASGTQPQHF
TRBV4-1	few	TRBJ2-1	TRBD2	TGCGCCAGCAGCCACTATTCCCCTACTTTGTGGGAGGGTGCAAATGAGCAGTTCTTC	CASSHYSPTLWEGANEQFF
TRBV20-1	few	TRBJ2-5	-	TGCAGTGCTGTAGGGGGGAGGGCCTCCTTGGAGACCCAGTACTTC	CSAVGGRASLETQYF
TRBV10-2	-	TRBJ2-1	TRBD2	TGCGCCAGCAGTGAGCCCGGACTAGCTAAGCAGTTCTTC	CASSEPGLAKQFF
TRBV28	few	TRBJ2-7	TRBD2	TGTGCCAGCAGGGGGACTAGCGGGAGCGGAGAGCAGTACTTC	CASRGTSGSGEQYF
TRBV12-3/TRBV12-4	few	TRBJ2-1	-	TGTGCCAGCAGTTTTGTGGCGCGGGGGCCCTACAAACGCAATGAGCAGTTCTTC	CASSFVARGPYKRNEQFF
TRBV12-3/TRBV12-4	many	TRBJ1-5	TRBD1	TGTGCCAGCAGTTGGACAGGGGGCGGCAATCAGCCCCAGCATTTT	CASSWTGGGNQPQHF
TRBV30	many	TRBJ1-4	-	TGTGCCTGGAGTGGGGTGACAACTAATGAAAAACTGTTTTTT	CAWSGVTTNEKLFF
TRBV12-3/TRBV12-4	-	TRBJ2-1	TRBD2	TGTGCCAGCAGTTACGGACTAGCGGGAAACAATGAGCAGTTCTTC	CASSYGLAGNNEQFF
TRBV5-1	-	TRBJ1-4	-	TGCGCCAGCAGCCAAGACAGCAATAATGAAAAACTGTTTTTT	CASSQDSNNEKLFF
TRBV25-1	-	TRBJ2-7	-	TGTGCCAGCAGACCGCCGGGGCCCCCATACTTC	CASRPPGPPYF
TRBV5-1	many	TRBJ2-3	-	TGTGCCAGCAGTTTAGAGGGAGGCACAGATACGCAGTATTTT	CASSLEGGTDTQYF
TRBV4-2	once	TRBJ2-3	TRBD2	TGTGCCAGCAGCCAAGGAGGTAGCGGGAGCTTTGGTACGCAGTATTTT	CASSQGGSGSFGTQYF
TRBV4-3	few	TRBJ1-1	-	TGCGCCAGCAGCCAAGATTACGACGAGACCCCCCAGCGTGGCACTGAAGCTTTCTTT	CASSQDYDETPQRGTEAFF
TRBV30	few	TRBJ2-7	TRBD2	TGTGCCTGGACTAGCGGGAGCTCCTACGAGGAGCAGTACTTC	CAWTSGSSYEEQYF
TRBV5-1	many	TRBJ1-2	-	TGCGCCAGCAGCTTCATAGGGCAGGATGGCTACACCTTC	CASSFIGQDGYTF
TRBV5-6	-	TRBJ2-1	TRBD2	TGTGCCAGCAACGGGAGGGGACTCGCGGGCAATGAGCAGTTCTTC	CASNGRGLAGNEQFF
TRBV29-1	-	TRBJ2-3	TRBD2	TGCAGCCCTTCCGGGACTAGCGGGAGCCCGCAGTATTTT	CSPSGTSGSPQYF
TRBV11-2	once	TRBJ1-2	-	TGTGCCAGCAGCCACGGCAGGAATGCTAACTATGGCTACACCTTC	CASSHGRNANYGYTF
TRBV5-1	few	TRBJ2-1	TRBD2	TGCGCCAGCAGCCCAGAAGCGGGGGGGTACAATGAGCAGTTCTTC	CASSPEAGGYNEQFF
TRBV20-1	few	TRBJ2-1	TRBD1	TGCAGTGCTAGAGTAACGGACAGGTCCTACAATGAGCAGTTCTTC	CSARVTDRSYNEQFF
TRBV2	-	TRBJ2-1	TRBD2	TGTGCCAGCAGGGGGGGGACTAGCGTCTACAATGAGCAGTTCTTC	CASRGGTSVYNEQFF
TRBV5-1	-	TRBJ2-3	TRBD1	TGCGCCAGCAGCACCTCGGGACAGCTAGAGGGAGATACGCAGTATTTT	CASSTSGQLEGDTQYF
TRBV12-3/TRBV12-4	many	TRBJ2-5	-	TGTGCCAGCAGCCTTCTAGGGGTTCAAGAGACCCAGTACTTC	CASSLLGVQETQYF
TRBV10-3	many	TRBJ2-7	TRBD2	TGTGCCATCGGGACGGGACTAGCGGGAGTAGACGAGCAGTACTTC	CAIGTGLAGVDEQYF
TRBV6-2/TRBV6-3	many	TRBJ1-2	TRBD1	TGTGCCAGCAGCATTAGACAGGGAGATGGCTACACCTTC	CASSIRQGDGYTF
TRBV30	-	TRBJ2-3	TRBD1	TGTGCCTGGAGGACAGGGATTGGGGCAGATACGCAGTATTTT	CAWRTGIGADTQYF
TRBV12-3/TRBV12-4	few	TRBJ1-5	TRBD1	TGTGCCAGCAGTACGAACCGGGACAGATATCAGCCCCAGCATTTT	CASSTNRDRYQPQHF
TRBV3-1	-	TRBJ2-5	-	TGTGCCAGCAGCCAAGATTGGGGGGGGGCGAAGACCCAGTACTTC	CASSQDWGGAKTQYF
TRBV7-6	few	TRBJ2-3	-	TGTGCCAGCAGCTTAGCCCCCGGCACAGATACGCAGTATTTT	CASSLAPGTDTQYF
TRBV7-2	many	TRBJ2-2	-	TGTGCCAGCAGCTTAGTGCGACAGCCTAACACCGGGGAGCTGTTTTTT	CASSLVRQPNTGELFF
TRBV12-3/TRBV12-4	-	TRBJ2-5	TRBD1	TGTGCCAGCAATCGCGGGACAGGAGAGACCCAGTACTTC	CASNRGTGETQYF
TRBV7-9	-	TRBJ2-7	-	TGTGCCAGCAGCTCAACTTCCCACGAGCAGTACTTC	CASSSTSHEQYF
TRBV6-5	-	TRBJ2-5	TRBD2	TGTGCCAGCAGTTCCTATAGCGGGGGCGAGACCCAGTACTTC	CASSSYSGGETQYF
TRBV4-2	many	TRBJ2-5	-	TGTGCCAGCAGCCCGGTCCAGGTGGAGACCCAGTACTTC	CASSPVQVETQYF
TRBV11-2	few	TRBJ2-5	-	TGTGCCAGCAGCTTAGGATTGTATGAGACCCAGTACTTC	CASSLGLYETQYF
TRBV3-1	few	TRBJ2-5	-	TGTGCCAGCAGCCATTGGGGGGCAGGGGAGACCCAGTACTTC	CASSHWGAGETQYF
TRBV6-2/TRBV6-3	few	TRBJ2-1	-	TGTGCCAGCAGTTACTCGATAAGTGAGCAGTTCTTC	CASSYSISEQFF
TRBV5-1	-	TRBJ2-7	TRBD1	TGCGCCAGCAATGCGGGACAGGGGGCTGGGGAGCAGTACTTC	CASNAGQGAGEQYF
TRBV6-5	few	TRBJ1-1	-	TGTGCCAGCAGTTACAGTCGAGTTATAGGGGGCACTGAAGCTTTCTTT	CASSYSRVIGGTEAFF
TRBV7-8	-	TRBJ2-3	-	TGTGCCAGCAAGTATGGCGGGGGCCGAGGGGGGCAGTATTTT	CASKYGGGRGGQYF
TRBV27	-	TRBJ1-1	-	TGTGCCAGCAGTTCCCGGACAACGATGAACACTGAAGCTTTCTTT	CASSSRTTMNTEAFF
TRBV28	-	TRBJ2-7	TRBD2	TGTGCCAGCAGTGCGGGACTAGCGGGAGGGCTGTACGAGCAGTACTTC	CASSAGLAGGLYEQYF
TRBV6-5	-	TRBJ2-6	-	TGTGCCAGCAGTTACAAGGGGGCCAACGTCCTGACTTTC	CASSYKGANVLTF
TRBV20-1	few	TRBJ2-7	-	TGCAGTGCTAGAGAGACCTTGGATGGAGAGCAGTACTTC	CSARETLDGEQYF
TRBV4-3	few	TRBJ2-1	-	TGCGCCAGCAGCCACCCGGGGATGGGACTGACGCAGTTCTTC	CASSHPGMGLTQFF
TRBV5-1	-	TRBJ2-5	-	TGCGCCAGCAGGCCAGGGACGGAAGAGACCCAGTACTTC	CASRPGTEETQYF
TRBV7-9	few	TRBJ2-5	-	TGTGCCAGCAGCTGGACCGGGACACAAGAGACCCAGTACTTC	CASSWTGTQETQYF
TRBV7-9	few	TRBJ2-1	TRBD2	TGTGCCAGCTCCCCTAGCGGGAGGACCTACAATGAGCAGTTCTTC	CASSPSGRTYNEQFF
TRBV20-1	once	TRBJ1-1	-	TGCAGTGCTAGTTTGGACCAAGCTTTCTTT	CSASLDQAFF
TRBV29-1	few	TRBJ2-7	TRBD1	TGCAGCGTGGGACGACAGGGAAGCTCCTACGAGCAGTACTTC	CSVGRQGSSYEQYF